The 29 T cell receptor beta chains in this list originate from one sample, sequenced in a study of T-cell memory formation after mild COVID-19. Via MiXCR, TCRdb re-called the 5' RACE reads, giving one row per CDR3 protein. Among around 420,000 distinct CDR3 sequences listed, 24% were seen once. Material for sequencing was PBMCs or a T cell subset sorted from them (not recorded which). These TCRs come from an adult woman who had mild COVID-19 (a few samples of this study predate the infection). Cell type and time point are not known.

The rearrangement links TRBV6-5 to TRBJ2-7; 10 bases align to TRBD1. CDR1 is MNHEY, CDR2 SVGAGI, per germline. With 2 bases clipped from V and 3 bases from J, the junction kept 4 bases outside the gene matches. This CDR3 contains 15 residues. The CDR3, as DNA: TGTGCCAGCAGTTACGGGGGACAGGGGATCTACGAGCAGTACTTC. Residues: CASSYGGQGIYEQYF.

The chain employs TRBV2 and TRBJ2-5; no reliable D call. The CDR3 is 14 amino acids. CDR1 and CDR2 (germline): SNHLY, FYNNEI. V lost 5 bases, J lost 5 bases, and 15 bases lay in between. The CDR3 region has the DNA TGTGCCAGCAGTCAACCGGGCAGTCGGGAGACCCAGTACTTC. Protein product: CASSQPGSRETQYF.

V and J are TRBV5-4 and TRBJ1-3, with D unclear. Trimming left V 2 bases short and J 5 bases short, with 8 bases between. The CDR3 is 13 amino acids. Germline assignment: CDR1 SGHNT and CDR2 YYREEE (reference sequence). CDR3 DNA sequence: TGTGCCAGCAGCTTCGGGAATAGAAACACCATATATTTT. This codes for CASSFGNRNTIYF.

The table lists this clonotype with many counts. This chain links TRBV5-1 with TRBJ1-1; unclear D gene. CDR1 SGHRS and CDR2 YFSETQ come from the germline V gene. This CDR3 region has 17 residues. The ends were cut back, 3 bases at V and 4 bases at J, with 22 bases in the middle. CDR3 nucleotide sequence: TGCGCCAGCAGCTGGACGGGAGAGTCGGCGACGAGCACTGAAGCTTTCTTT. Its translation: CASSWTGESATSTEAFF.

This clonotype appeared a few times. The genes are TRBV19 and TRBJ1-3; D is uncertain. This CDR3 has 12 residues. The germline V gene has CDR1 LNHDA and CDR2 SQIVND (reference sequence). V was trimmed by 7 bases and J by 0 bases, leaving 4 bases between them. The CDR3 protein is CASTGSGNTIYF. The DNA of the CDR3 is TGTGCCAGTACAGGCTCTGGAAACACCATATATTTT.

The chain employs TRBV24-1 and TRBJ2-1; D may be TRBD2 (5 bases). V shed 2 bases and J shed 4 bases, with 14 bases lying between them. The CDR3 sequence is 16 residues long. In germline, CDR1 is KGHDR, CDR2 SFDVKD. The CDR3, as DNA: TGTGCCACCAGTGATTCGAGGGCCGTCATTTACAATGAGCAGTTCTTC. Protein sequence: CATSDSRAVIYNEQFF.

The chain uses TRBV3-1 and TRBJ2-3; 7 positions agree with TRBD2. V dropped 4 bases and J dropped 2; count of bases not matched to a gene: 3. Per the germline V gene, CDR1 is LGHDT and CDR2 is YNNKEL (reference sequence). The CDR3 is 14 amino acids. This chain's CDR3 is CASSPRGTTDTQYF. The DNA of the CDR3 is TGTGCCAGCAGCCCGCGGGGGACCACAGATACGCAGTATTTT.

V and J are TRBV10-2 and TRBJ1-2; tentative D call: TRBD1 (6 bases). The germline V gene encodes CDR1 WSHSY and CDR2 SAAADI. V lost 6 bases and J lost 0, with 11 bases in between. This CDR3 has 14 residues. CDR3 sequence reads: CASRRDTTNYGYTF. The CDR3 region has the DNA TGCGCCAGCAGGCGGGACACGACTAACTATGGCTACACCTTC.

V usage is TRBV15 and J usage is TRBJ2-7; 10 positions agree with TRBD1. Trimming removed 2 bases from V and 1 base from J; junction bases left unmatched: 2. The CDR3 sequence is 15 residues long. The germline CDR1 and CDR2 sequences are LNHNV and YYDKDF (reference sequence). Here the CDR3 reads CATSRRDRGSYEQYF. The CDR3 DNA sequence: TGTGCCACCAGCAGACGGGACAGGGGATCCTACGAGCAGTACTTC. Together with reference TRBV15 and TRBJ2-7, the CDR3 gives the full variable domain: DAMVIQNPRYQVTQFGKPVTLSCSQTLNHNVMYWYQQKSSQAPKLLFHYYDKDFNNEADTPDNFQSRRPNTSFCFLDIRSPGLGDTAMYLCATSRRDRGSYEQYFGPGTRLTVT.

The V and J genes are TRBV5-6 and TRBJ2-3; D is possibly TRBD2 (6 bases). Trimming took off 5 bases at V and 2 bases at J, with 12 bases between the two ends. The germline gives CDR1 SGHDT, CDR2 YYEEEE. This CDR3 has 14 residues. Written as DNA, the CDR3 is TGTGCCAGCAGTTCGGGACTTCCCACAGATACGCAGTATTTT. Residues: CASSSGLPTDTQYF.

This clonotype was picked up a small number of times. The V and J genes are TRBV2 and TRBJ2-5; 7 bases fit TRBD1. The CDR3 has 14 amino acids. Germline assignment: CDR1 SNHLY and CDR2 FYNNEI. After removal of 4 bases from V and 5 bases from J, the junction contained 7 bases not matched to a gene. CDR3 nucleotides: TGTGCCAGCAGTGGTAGAGGGGGCGTGGAGACCCAGTACTTC. Its protein is CASSGRGGVETQYF.

The rearrangement uses TRBV21-1 and TRBJ2-7; the D call of TRBD2 is as the table states it, not checked on the DNA. TRBV21-1 counts as a pseudogene. This CDR3 is 16 amino acids long. CDR3 sequence: CASSGWSGHRTYEQYF. As DNA, the CDR3 is TGTGCCAGCAGCGGGTGGAGCGGCCATCGGACCTACGAGCAGTACTTC.

This clonotype was seen only a few times. Here the CDR3 DNA reads TGTGCCAGCATCATACAGGGAATAGCTAACTATGGCTACACCTTC. This gives the protein CASIIQGIANYGYTF. This rearrangement joins TRBV12-3 or TRBV12-4 to TRBJ1-2; a possible D gene is TRBD1 (6 bases). The CDR3 covers 15 residues. V dropped 7 bases and J dropped 0 bases, with 15 bases sitting between them.

This chain connects TRBV6-5 to TRBJ2-1, with 7 bases lining up with TRBD2. CDR3 length: 16 residues. Germline loops: CDR1 MNHEY, CDR2 SVGAGI. Trimming cost V 6 bases and J 6 bases; bases outside gene matches: 14. In nucleotides, the CDR3 is TGTGCCAGCAGCCCTAACAGAGCGGGGAATGTCAATGAGCAGTTCTTC. Its translation is CASSPNRAGNVNEQFF.

A few counts support this clonotype. The V call is TRBV7-9, the J call TRBJ1-3, with TRBD1 matching 7 bases. There are 14 residues in the CDR3. Trimming took 3 bases from V and 4 from J; bases not matched to a gene: 3. CDR1 SEHNR and CDR2 FQNEAQ come from the germline V gene (reference sequence). The CDR3 sequence: CASSFPGQGNTIYF. The DNA for the CDR3 is TGTGCCAGCAGCTTCCCGGGACAGGGAAACACCATATATTTT.

The J gene is TRBJ1-3, the V gene TRBV5-1; D unclear. CDR1 is SGHRS and CDR2 is YFSETQ in the germline V gene. The V end was cut by 3 bases, the J end by 2 bases, with 9 bases between. The length of the CDR3 is 14 residues. The CDR3 DNA follows: TGCGCCAGCAGCTATGCGGGGACTGGAAACACCATATATTTT. Protein product: CASSYAGTGNTIYF.

The rearrangement joins TRBV7-2 to TRBJ1-4, with D perhaps TRBD1 (6 bases). Germline V gene sequence: CDR1 SGHTA, CDR2 FQGNSA. The CDR3 sequence is 17 residues long. V dropped 1 base and J dropped 6 bases, with 18 bases sitting between them. The chain's CDR3 is CASSLENYRAADEKLFF. Here the CDR3 DNA reads TGTGCCAGCAGCTTAGAGAATTACAGGGCCGCAGATGAAAAACTGTTTTTT.

The chain has TRBV6-1 and TRBJ1-2; D is possibly TRBD1 (5 bases). Germline loops: CDR1 MNHNS, CDR2 SASEGT. With 2 bases removed from V and 2 bases from J, the gap between germline ends came to 12 bases. CDR3 size: 15 residues. CDR3 nucleotide sequence: TGTGCCAGCAGTGAACCAGGCCAGGGAAACTATGGCTACACCTTC. Amino acids: CASSEPGQGNYGYTF.

This clonotype has only a few counts. The chain is built from TRBV5-4 and TRBJ2-1, with 9 bases identical to TRBD2. The CDR3 runs 15 residues. Germline V gene lookup returns CDR1 SGHNT and CDR2 YYREEE (reference sequence). V lost 4 bases to trimming and J lost 5 bases; unmatched junction nucleotides: 7. CDR3 protein: CASSRSGSLNNEQFF. CDR3 bases: TGTGCCAGCAGCCGTAGCGGGAGTTTGAACAATGAGCAGTTCTTC.

V gene TRBV6-5 combines with J gene TRBJ1-4; 7 bases are a match to TRBD1. J was trimmed by 8 bases and V by 5 bases; bases with no gene match: 11. Looked up from germline, CDR1 is MNHEY and CDR2 is SVGAGI. CDR3 length equals 15 residues. This CDR3 is CASSRRQGEKEKLFF. As DNA, the CDR3 is TGTGCCAGCAGTCGACGACAGGGAGAGAAGGAAAAACTGTTTTTT.

The table lists this clonotype with a few counts. The rearrangement links TRBV7-9 to TRBJ1-1, with TRBD1 as a possible D gene (6 bases). Per the germline V gene, CDR1 is SEHNR and CDR2 is FQNEAQ (reference sequence). The CDR3 sequence is 15 residues long. V gave up 7 bases and J gave up 5 bases, with 20 bases separating them. The CDR3 sequence is CASKEQGSVDTEAFF. The CDR3 DNA reads as TGTGCCAGCAAGGAACAGGGTTCGGTAGATACTGAAGCTTTCTTT.

This rearrangement joins TRBV20-1 to TRBJ2-2; D perhaps matches TRBD1 (6 bases). The germline gives CDR1 DFQATT, CDR2 SNEGSKA (reference sequence). The CDR3 covers 16 residues. Trimming pared 3 bases from V and 5 bases from J, leaving 19 bases between. CDR3 amino acids: CSARLSRGRGTGELFF. The DNA for the CDR3 is TGCAGTGCTAGGCTCTCCAGGGGAAGAGGGACCGGGGAGCTGTTTTTT.

The rearrangement links TRBV20-1 to TRBJ1-4, with D unresolved. V was shortened by 1 base and J by 3 bases, with 3 bases between the two germline ends. The CDR3 totals 12 residues. Germline values: CDR1 DFQATT, CDR2 SNEGSKA (reference sequence). The CDR3 coding sequence is TGCAGTGCTAGAGCTTCTAATGAAAAACTGTTTTTT. Protein: CSARASNEKLFF.

This clonotype was counted between two and nine times. The V gene is TRBV10-3, the J gene TRBJ1-1, with 7 bases aligning to TRBD1. CDR1 is ENHRY and CDR2 is SYGVKD in the germline V gene. Trimming removed 7 bases from V and 0 bases from J; junction bases left unmatched: 8. The CDR3 covers 15 residues. CDR3 bases: TGTGCCATCAATGCCGGGACAGCCATGAACACTGAAGCTTTCTTT. Amino acid sequence: CAINAGTAMNTEAFF.

This clonotype was observed a few times. V gene TRBV7-3 combines with J gene TRBJ1-5; D is undetermined. Deletions cut 3 bases from V and 3 bases from J, with 9 bases between. Per germline, CDR1 SGHTA and CDR2 FQGTGA. This CDR3 region has 14 residues. The CDR3 coding sequence is TGTGCCAGCAGCTTCGAACGGTTCAATCAGCCCCAGCATTTT. It is translated as CASSFERFNQPQHF.

The chain is built from TRBV12-3 or TRBV12-4 and TRBJ2-3; unclear D gene. Deletions cut 6 bases from V and 6 bases from J, with 10 bases between. The CDR3 has 12 residues. The CDR3 DNA reads as TGTGCCAGCAGCCCTGAATTGGATACGCAGTATTTT. As protein: CASSPELDTQYF.

CDR3 loop: CAISGAGKGADTQYF. The CDR3 nucleotides read TGTGCCATCAGTGGAGCGGGAAAGGGGGCAGATACGCAGTATTTT. The rearrangement uses TRBV10-3 and TRBJ2-3; the D gene is possibly TRBD2 (7 bases). CDR1 is ENHRY, CDR2 SYGVKD, per germline. CDR3 length: 15 amino acids. The V end was cut by 4 bases, the J end by 4 bases, with 15 bases between.

This clonotype has just a few counts. V usage is TRBV4-2 and J usage is TRBJ2-2; TRBD1 matches at 7 bases. This CDR3 has 17 residues. Germline V gene lookup returns CDR1 LGHNA and CDR2 YNFKEQ. Germline trimming cut 2 bases from V and 4 bases from J; bases unmatched to any gene: 10. Here the CDR3 DNA reads TGTGCCAGCAGCCAACTATCCGGGACAGAGTTCACCGGGGAGCTGTTTTTT. Protein sequence: CASSQLSGTEFTGELFF.

This clonotype was detected only a few times. This chain links TRBV20-1 with TRBJ1-6, with D possibly being TRBD1 (5 bases). In germline, CDR1 is DFQATT, CDR2 SNEGSKA (reference sequence). V was trimmed by 3 bases and J by 8 bases, leaving 20 bases between them. The CDR3 loop spans 16 amino acids. CDR3 sequence reads: CSARAGGQLFDSPLHF. The CDR3 DNA reads as TGCAGTGCTAGGGCCGGGGGTCAGCTTTTTGATTCACCCCTCCACTTT.